Shown below are 14 T cell receptor beta chains from a single sample sequenced in a study of CXCR3-negative and CXCR3-positive naive CD8 T cells. The TRB cDNA libraries were prepared by 5' RACE with UMI labels. TCRdb reprocessed the 5' RACE reads, with one entry per CDR3 protein and no DNA. Its listing shows over 6,500 distinct CDR3 sequences. Sample: naive CXCR3- CD8+ T cells from blood. Regarding subset: CD45RO-CCR7+CD27+CD95- naive CD8+ T cells lacking CXCR3 (TNR3-). The receptors originated from a human donor in good health. Some clones in this sample may be carry-over from other donors' samples.

V is TRBV3-1 and J is TRBJ1-3; as DNA is missing, the TRBD1 call by TCRdb cannot be tested. Germline V gene lookup returns CDR1 LGHDT and CDR2 YNNKEL (reference sequence). The CDR3 consists of 18 residues. CDR3 loop: CASSQSPGTVFSGNTIYF.

The chain carries TRBV28 and TRBJ2-7; TCRdb outputs TRBD2, but without DNA this stays unchecked. The germline CDR1 and CDR2 sequences are MDHEN and SYDVKM. This CDR3 is built from 14 residues. The CDR3 region is CASSLSGKSYEQYF.

This clonotype is classed as medium-sized by frequency. V is TRBV28 and J is TRBJ1-1; TCRdb returns TRBD1, unconfirmable since there is no DNA. Germline CDR1 reads MDHEN; CDR2 reads SYDVKM. The CDR3 has 14 residues. This CDR3 is CASSPSGRNTEAFF.

Frequency places this clonotype as medium-sized. The chain combines TRBV6-5 with TRBJ2-3. Germline lookup yields CDR1 MNHEY and CDR2 SVGAGI. The CDR3 totals 13 residues. The CDR3 spells CASSLDSTDTQYF.

The chain links TRBV29-1 to TRBJ2-3; with no DNA, the TCRdb D assignment of TRBD1 cannot be verified. Per the germline V gene, CDR1 is SQVTM and CDR2 is ANQGSEA. The CDR3 runs to 13 residues. CDR3 sequence: CSVEDPGADTQYF.

The chain employs TRBV10-3 and TRBJ1-3. CDR1 ENHRY and CDR2 SYGVKD come from the germline V gene. This CDR3 is 16 amino acids long. The chain's CDR3 is CAISNDQGISGNTIYF.

The CDR3 is CASSDWAIQYF. J is TRBJ2-7 and V is TRBV11-2; there is no DNA to check the TCRdb D call of TRBD1. Germline CDR1 and CDR2: SGHAT and FQNNGV. The CDR3 is 11 amino acids.

This clonotype shows up as medium-sized by frequency. The genes are TRBV29-1 and TRBJ1-2; as DNA is missing, the TRBD1 call by TCRdb cannot be tested. Germline V gene data show CDR1 as SQVTM and CDR2 as ANQGSEA. The CDR3 runs to 14 residues. CDR3: CSVEVAGQGYGYTF.

The rearrangement uses TRBV12-3 or TRBV12-4 and TRBJ2-7; TCRdb calls TRBD2, which cannot be checked without DNA. There are 14 residues in the CDR3. The CDR3 is CASSQAGTNYEQYF.

V and J are TRBV7-9 and TRBJ1-2; no DNA is available, so the TRBD1 call from TCRdb remains unchecked. Germline CDR1 SEHNR, CDR2 FQNEAQ (reference sequence). The CDR3 consists of 14 residues. The CDR3 reads CASSSPDRVDGYTF.

The gene calls are TRBV29-1 and TRBJ1-3; TCRdb's assignment of TRBD1 cannot be checked, as there is no DNA. The CDR3 extends over 13 amino acids. Germline-derived CDR1 and CDR2 are SQVTM and ANQGSEA. CDR3 sequence reads: CSVDPGQGDTIYF.

This clonotype is medium-sized by frequency. The genes are TRBV5-8 and TRBJ1-5. This CDR3 is built from 17 residues. Per germline, CDR1 SGHTS and CDR2 YDEGEE. CDR3 loop: CASTWGTSRNSNQPQHF.

Measured by frequency, this clonotype is medium-sized. The CDR3 here is CSVVAGVGELFF. The chain employs TRBV29-1 and TRBJ2-2; there is no DNA to check the TCRdb D call of TRBD1. CDR1 is SQVTM and CDR2 is ANQGSEA in the germline V gene. The CDR3 is made up of 12 amino acids.

The chain couples TRBV13 to TRBJ2-5; absent DNA, TCRdb's TRBD1 call cannot be checked. Germline loops: CDR1 PRHDT, CDR2 FYEKMQ (reference sequence). This CDR3 comprises 14 residues. The CDR3 spells CASSYRGIEETQYF.